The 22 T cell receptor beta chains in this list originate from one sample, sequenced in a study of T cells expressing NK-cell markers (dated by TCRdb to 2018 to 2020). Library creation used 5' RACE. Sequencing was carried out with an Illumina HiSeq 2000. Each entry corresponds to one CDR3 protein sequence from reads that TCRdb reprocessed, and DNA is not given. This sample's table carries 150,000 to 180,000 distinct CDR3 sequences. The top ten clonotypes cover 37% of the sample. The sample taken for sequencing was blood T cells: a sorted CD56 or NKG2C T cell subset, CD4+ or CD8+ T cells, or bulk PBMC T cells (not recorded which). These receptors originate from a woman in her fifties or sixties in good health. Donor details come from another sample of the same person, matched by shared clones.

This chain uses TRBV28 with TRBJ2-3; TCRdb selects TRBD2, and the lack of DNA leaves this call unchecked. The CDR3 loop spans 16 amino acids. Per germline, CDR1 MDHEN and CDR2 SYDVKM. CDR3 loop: CASSILAGGPGDTQYF.

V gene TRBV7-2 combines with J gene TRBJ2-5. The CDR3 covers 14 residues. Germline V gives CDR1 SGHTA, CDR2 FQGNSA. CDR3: CASSHRTQGETQYF.

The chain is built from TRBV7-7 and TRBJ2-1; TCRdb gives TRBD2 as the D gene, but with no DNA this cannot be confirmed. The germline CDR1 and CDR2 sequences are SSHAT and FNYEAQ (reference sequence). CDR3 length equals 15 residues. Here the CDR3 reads CASSFGGGGNNEQFF.

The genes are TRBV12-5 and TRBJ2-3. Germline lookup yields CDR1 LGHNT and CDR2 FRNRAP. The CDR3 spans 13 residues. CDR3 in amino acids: CASADMSTDTQYF.

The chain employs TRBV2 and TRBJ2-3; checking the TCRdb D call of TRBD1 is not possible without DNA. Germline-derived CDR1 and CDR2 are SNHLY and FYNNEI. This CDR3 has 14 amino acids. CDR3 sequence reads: CASSEIVGGDTQYF.

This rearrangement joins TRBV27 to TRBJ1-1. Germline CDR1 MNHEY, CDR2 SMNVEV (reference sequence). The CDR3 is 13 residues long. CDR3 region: CASSHGGDTEAFF.

The CDR3: CASSEGGNFYSNQPQHF. This sequence joins TRBV6-1 and TRBJ1-5. The germline CDR1 and CDR2 sequences are MNHNS and SASEGT. CDR3 length: 17 amino acids.

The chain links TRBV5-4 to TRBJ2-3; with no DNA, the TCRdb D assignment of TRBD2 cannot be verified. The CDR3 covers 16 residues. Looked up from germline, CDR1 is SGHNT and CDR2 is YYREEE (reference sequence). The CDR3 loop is CASSPLAGGATDTQYF.

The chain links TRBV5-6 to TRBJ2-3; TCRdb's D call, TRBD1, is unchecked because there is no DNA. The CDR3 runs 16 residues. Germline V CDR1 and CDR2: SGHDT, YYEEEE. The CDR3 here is CASSQGLDSSTDTQYF. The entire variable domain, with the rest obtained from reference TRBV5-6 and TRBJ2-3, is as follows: DAGVTQSPTHLIKTRGQQVTLRCSPKSGHDTVSWYQQALGQGPQFIFQYYEEEERQRGNFPDRFSGHQFPNYSSELNVNALLLGDSALYLCASSQGLDSSTDTQYFGPGTRLTVL.

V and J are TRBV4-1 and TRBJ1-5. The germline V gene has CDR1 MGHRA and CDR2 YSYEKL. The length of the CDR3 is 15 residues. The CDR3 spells CASSPTRGDNQPQHF.

CDR3 loop: CASSLGGGIHEQFF. The V call is TRBV27, the J call TRBJ2-1; TCRdb returns TRBD2, unconfirmable since there is no DNA. The CDR3 sequence is 14 residues long. CDR1 is MNHEY and CDR2 is SMNVEV in the germline V gene (reference sequence).

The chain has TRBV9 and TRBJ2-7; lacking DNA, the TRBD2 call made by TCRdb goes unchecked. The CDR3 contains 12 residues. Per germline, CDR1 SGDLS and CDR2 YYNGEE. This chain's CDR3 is CASSAAGQEQYF. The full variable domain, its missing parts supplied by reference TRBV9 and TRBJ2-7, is DSGVTQTPKHLITATGQRVTLRCSPRSGDLSVYWYQQSLDQGLQFLIQYYNGEERAKGNILERFSAQQFPDLHSELNLSSLELGDSALYFCASSAAGQEQYFGPGTRLTVT.

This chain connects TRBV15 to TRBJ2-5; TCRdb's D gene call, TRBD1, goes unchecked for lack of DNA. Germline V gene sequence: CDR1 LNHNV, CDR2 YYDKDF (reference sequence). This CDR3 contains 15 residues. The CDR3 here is CATSRVGSGAVLQYF.

The CDR3 region is CASTETVLSSPLHF. V and J are TRBV27 and TRBJ1-6; TCRdb names TRBD1, which stays unverified in the absence of DNA. The CDR3 is 14 amino acids. Germline lookup yields CDR1 MNHEY and CDR2 SMNVEV (reference sequence).

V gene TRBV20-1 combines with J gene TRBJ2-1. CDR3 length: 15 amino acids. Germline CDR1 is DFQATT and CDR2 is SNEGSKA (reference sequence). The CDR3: CSARGLLAAEDEQFF.

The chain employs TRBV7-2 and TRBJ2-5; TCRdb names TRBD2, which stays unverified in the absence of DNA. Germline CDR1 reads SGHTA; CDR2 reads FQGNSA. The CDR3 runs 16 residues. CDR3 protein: CASSPTSGRAGETQYF.

CDR3 protein: CASDLTGELFF. The chain employs TRBV2 and TRBJ2-2. This CDR3 has 11 amino acids. Germline CDR1 reads SNHLY; CDR2 reads FYNNEI.

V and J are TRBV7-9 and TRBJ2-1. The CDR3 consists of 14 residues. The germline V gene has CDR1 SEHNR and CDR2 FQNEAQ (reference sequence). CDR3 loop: CASSLVRGFNEQFF.

The CDR3: CASSSPPFYEQYF. This chain connects TRBV7-9 to TRBJ2-7; TCRdb lists TRBD1, though no DNA is available to test this call. The V gene's germline CDR1 is SEHNR and CDR2 FQNEAQ (reference sequence). CDR3 size: 13 residues.

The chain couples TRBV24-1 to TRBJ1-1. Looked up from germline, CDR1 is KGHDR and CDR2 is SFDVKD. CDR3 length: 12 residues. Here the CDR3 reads CATSDQNTEAFF.

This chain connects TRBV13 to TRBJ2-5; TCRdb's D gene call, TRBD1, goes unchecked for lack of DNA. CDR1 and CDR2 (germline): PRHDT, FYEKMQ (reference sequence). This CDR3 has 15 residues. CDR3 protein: CASSSRRRGGETQYF. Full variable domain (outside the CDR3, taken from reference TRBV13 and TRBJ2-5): AAGVIQSPRHLIKEKRETATLKCYPIPRHDTVYWYQQGPGQDPQFLISFYEKMQSDKGSIPDRFSAQQFSDYHSELNMSSLELGDSALYFCASSSRRRGGETQYFGPGTRLLVL.

CDR3 residues: CSVALQNRVGEQYF. The chain links TRBV29-1 to TRBJ2-7; TCRdb's D gene call, TRBD1, goes unchecked for lack of DNA. The CDR3 has 14 residues. Per the germline V gene, CDR1 is SQVTM and CDR2 is ANQGSEA.